The entry below gives a single T cell receptor beta chain sequence along with its context. The antigen is unknown. The V gene's germline CDR1 is DFQATT and CDR2 SNEGSKA (reference sequence). The CDR3 runs 17 residues. Approximately 3,200 ng of total RNA went into each TCR library. TCRdb re-called the 5' RACE reads; one entry per CDR3 protein, DNA not given. The sample's table shows over 350,000 distinct CDR3 sequences. This entry belongs to a study of monozygotic twins with inflammatory bowel disease. Study results and caveats: There was no way to distinguish the different T cell subtypes.

Researchers collected around 2.5 ml of blood per donor. The chain employs TRBV20-1 and TRBJ2-1. The receptor was derived from a human donor with ulcerative colitis or Crohn's disease, or a healthy co-twin of an affected twin (not recorded which). The sequenced sample consisted of blood. CDR3 residues: CSAGETSTGYNYNEQFF.